These 22 T cell receptor beta chains share one sample of origin, sequenced in a study of T cell responses to AZD1222 COVID-19 vaccine. The method was immunoSEQ multiplex PCR; TCRdb's version includes in-frame clones alone and lacks a portion of them. The sample has 90,000 to 150,000 clones, approximately 90% seen once. The sample was peripheral blood, taken on day 0 of AZD1222 vaccination. The receptors stem from an adult in good health.

The chain joins TRBV6-6 to TRBJ1-1; 7 bases map to TRBD1. Trimming removed 5 bases from V and 0 bases from J; junction bases left unmatched: 6. The CDR3 sequence is 15 residues long. CDR1 and CDR2 (germline): MNHNY, SVGAGI (reference sequence). As DNA, the CDR3 is TGTGCCAGCAGTCGGGACAGCGCCCTGAACACTGAAGCTTTCTTT. Translated: CASSRDSALNTEAFF.

The J gene is TRBJ1-4, the V gene TRBV5-4, with TRBD1 identical over 8 bases. Trimming took 2 bases from V and 8 from J; bases not matched to a gene: 5. The length of the CDR3 is 14 residues. CDR1 is SGHNT, CDR2 YYREEE, per germline (reference sequence). CDR3 amino acids: CASSLDRGIEKLFF. CDR3 in DNA: TGTGCCAGCAGCTTAGACAGGGGAATCGAAAAACTGTTTTTT.

This chain uses TRBV12-3 or TRBV12-4 with TRBJ2-7; 7 positions agree with TRBD1. After removal of 5 bases from V and 7 bases from J, the junction contained 8 bases not matched to a gene. This CDR3 has 13 residues. The CDR3: CASSLGEGAEQYF. CDR3 DNA: TGTGCCAGCAGTCTCGGCGAGGGGGCAGAGCAGTACTTC.

In its sample, this clone was seen once. The chain couples TRBV27 to TRBJ2-2, with D possibly matching TRBD2 (5 bases). Looked up from germline, CDR1 is MNHEY and CDR2 is SMNVEV (reference sequence). Trimming cost V 5 bases and J 1 base, with 11 bases left between them. The CDR3 contains 15 residues. CDR3 in amino acids: CASSRRRVNTGELFF. The CDR3 DNA reads TGTGCCAGCAGTCGGAGGCGGGTGAACACCGGGGAGCTGTTTTTT.

This clone has more than one count but fewer than ten. Other DNA sequences from this sample encode an identical CDR3 as well. The rearrangement uses TRBV18 and TRBJ2-7; D is perhaps TRBD1 (5 bases). The CDR3 has 13 residues. V was pared by 2 bases and J by 6 bases, with 11 bases between. Germline values: CDR1 KGHSH, CDR2 LQKENI. The CDR3 sequence is CASSPGQGGEQYF. In nucleotides, the CDR3 is TGTGCCAGCTCACCAGGCCAGGGTGGCGAGCAGTACTTC.

J is TRBJ2-3 and V is TRBV7-3; possible D gene TRBD1, 7 bases. CDR1 is SGHTA and CDR2 is FQGTGA in the germline V gene. V lost 5 bases to trimming and J lost 0 bases, with 21 bases between them. CDR3 size: 18 residues. DNA of the CDR3: TGTGCCAGCAGCCCCCTTAGTTCAGGGGGGCGTAGCACAGATACGCAGTATTTT. Its protein is CASSPLSSGGRSTDTQYF.

The chain uses TRBV2 and TRBJ2-7; TRBD1 matches 8 bases. The J segment lost 3 bases and the V segment lost 4 bases, leaving 2 bases of the junction unmatched. The CDR3 is 13 amino acids. Germline loops: CDR1 SNHLY, CDR2 FYNNEI. In nucleotides, the CDR3 is TGTGCCAGCAGTGGGACAGGGAACTACGAGCAGTACTTC. Protein sequence: CASSGTGNYEQYF. The variable domain in full, completed from reference TRBV2 and TRBJ2-7, reads EPEVTQTPSHQVTQMGQEVILRCVPISNHLYFYWYRQILGQKVEFLVSFYNNEISEKSEIFDDQFSVERPDGSNFTLKIRSTKLEDSAMYFCASSGTGNYEQYFGPGTRLTVT.

This chain joins TRBV28 and TRBJ1-5; D remains ambiguous. Looked up from germline, CDR1 is MDHEN and CDR2 is SYDVKM. The CDR3 is 13 amino acids. The V and J ends lost 3 bases and 1 base respectively, with 4 bases between them. DNA of the CDR3: TGTGCCAGCAGTTTGCCCAGCAATCAGCCCCAGCATTTT. Its protein product is CASSLPSNQPQHF.

V usage is TRBV5-4 and J usage is TRBJ2-2; D is possibly TRBD1 (6 bases). The CDR3 totals 16 residues. CDR1 and CDR2 (germline): SGHNT, YYREEE (reference sequence). V dropped 0 bases and J dropped 1 base, with 10 bases sitting between them. The CDR3 sequence is CASSLDRARNTGELFF. In DNA, the CDR3 is TGTGCCAGCAGCTTGGACAGGGCTAGGAACACCGGGGAGCTGTTTTTT. Variable domain in full (rest from reference TRBV5-4 and TRBJ2-2): ETGVTQSPTHLIKTRGQQVTLRCSSQSGHNTVSWYQQALGQGPQFIFQYYREEENGRGNFPPRFSGLQFPNYSSELNVNALELDDSALYLCASSLDRARNTGELFFGEGSRLTVL.

The CDR3 here is CASSTNSPTGVNYGYTF. The CDR3 nucleotides are TGTGCCAGTAGTACAAACTCCCCGACAGGGGTCAACTATGGCTACACCTTC. The V and J genes are TRBV19 and TRBJ1-2; 8 bases are shared with TRBD1. Germline V gene sequence: CDR1 LNHDA, CDR2 SQIVND (reference sequence). V lost 4 bases to trimming and J lost 2 bases; unmatched junction nucleotides: 12. This CDR3 spans 17 amino acids.

This rearrangement joins TRBV2 to TRBJ1-6; TRBD1 might be the D (5 bases). Per germline, CDR1 SNHLY and CDR2 FYNNEI. V dropped 5 bases and J dropped 10 bases, with 15 bases sitting between them. The CDR3 is made up of 14 amino acids. The CDR3 sequence: CASSLERGGSPLHF. DNA for the CDR3: TGTGCCAGCAGTCTGGAGAGGGGAGGCTCACCCCTCCACTTT.

This clone was seen just once. The chain carries TRBV9 and TRBJ1-2; D not certain. The CDR3 is 16 amino acids. Germline-derived CDR1 and CDR2 are SGDLS and YYNGEE. Trimming removed 0 bases at V and 2 bases at J, with 14 bases between. This CDR3 reads CASSVVAGFGNYGYTF. The CDR3 bases are TGTGCCAGCAGCGTAGTGGCGGGGTTCGGAAACTATGGCTACACCTTC.

The gene calls are TRBV18 and TRBJ1-6; D remains unclear. Germline CDR1 and CDR2: KGHSH and LQKENI. The V gene lost 3 bases and the J gene lost 8 bases, with 14 bases spanning the gap. The CDR3 is made up of 15 amino acids. The CDR3 DNA reads TGTGCCAGCTCACCTACCCGGGGTAGGGATTCACCCCTCCACTTT. This codes for CASSPTRGRDSPLHF.

This clone occurred once. The V and J genes are TRBV25-1 and TRBJ1-2, with D uncertain. CDR1 is MGHDK, CDR2 SYGVNS, per germline. Deletions cut 2 bases from V and 5 bases from J, with 12 bases between. This CDR3 is built from 14 residues. The CDR3 DNA is TGTGCCAGCAGTGAAACCCCCGCGGCGTATGGCTACACCTTC. It codes for CASSETPAAYGYTF.

This clone was seen a single time. The chain couples TRBV19 to TRBJ2-7; possible D gene TRBD2, 5 bases. Trimming took 3 bases from V and 1 from J, leaving 13 bases between them. Germline assignment: CDR1 LNHDA and CDR2 SQIVND (reference sequence). The CDR3 spans 15 residues. CDR3 nucleotide sequence: TGTGCCAGTAGTATGGACGGGGAGAGATCCTACGAGCAGTACTTC. Protein: CASSMDGERSYEQYF.

The chain has TRBV14 and TRBJ2-3, with D maybe TRBD2 (7 bases). The CDR3 contains 15 residues. V lost 3 bases to trimming and J lost 6 bases, with 16 bases between them. The germline V gene encodes CDR1 SGHDN and CDR2 FVKESK. The CDR3 nucleotides read TGTGCCAGCAGCCAGACGGGGGGCCGCTTCGATACGCAGTATTTT. As protein: CASSQTGGRFDTQYF.

The V call is TRBV7-9, the J call TRBJ2-3; D is unclear. V was shortened by 0 bases and J by 0 bases, with 4 bases between the two germline ends. CDR1 and CDR2 (germline): SEHNR, FQNEAQ (reference sequence). This CDR3 has 14 amino acids. The CDR3 is CASSLAGSTDTQYF. CDR3 sequence (DNA): TGTGCCAGCAGCTTAGCGGGCAGCACAGATACGCAGTATTTT.

The count of this clone is one. This sequence joins TRBV10-2 and TRBJ1-5; the match to TRBD1 covers 8 bases. Germline V lookup: CDR1 WSHSY, CDR2 SAAADI. The CDR3 covers 16 residues. Trimming cost V 6 bases and J 5 bases; bases outside gene matches: 12. CDR3 amino acids: CASSLSDRGRHQPQHF. The CDR3 DNA reads as TGCGCCAGCAGCCTCAGCGACAGGGGCAGGCATCAGCCCCAGCATTTT.

The V gene is TRBV9, the J gene TRBJ1-2, with D maybe TRBD1 (6 bases). The CDR3 spans 13 residues. Germline V gene lookup returns CDR1 SGDLS and CDR2 YYNGEE. The V and J ends lost 3 bases and 2 bases respectively, with 8 bases between them. CDR3 sequence: CASSEGVNYGYTF. The CDR3 DNA follows: TGTGCCAGCAGCGAGGGGGTGAACTATGGCTACACCTTC.

This clone appeared a few times. The genes are TRBV7-3 and TRBJ2-2, with unresolved D. The CDR3 runs 16 residues. From germline, CDR1 is SGHTA and CDR2 FQGTGA. Deletions cut 8 bases from V and 0 bases from J, with 16 bases between. The CDR3 region has the DNA TGTGCCAGCGCCCCCCCAGGCTCTTCGAACACCGGGGAGCTGTTTTTT. Its protein is CASAPPGSSNTGELFF.

This clone was counted between two and nine times. The V and J genes are TRBV30 and TRBJ2-7; D not certain. The CDR3 runs 13 residues. Germline lookup yields CDR1 GTSNPN and CDR2 SVGIG (reference sequence). V lost 2 bases to trimming and J lost 2 bases, with 10 bases between them. CDR3 loop: CAWSIGNPYEQYF. In nucleotides, the CDR3 is TGTGCCTGGAGTATCGGCAACCCCTACGAGCAGTACTTC.

The chain links TRBV3-1 (or the pseudogene TRBV3-2) to TRBJ1-3; a weak D match, TRBD1 (6 bases). Germline CDR1 is LGHDT and CDR2 is YNNKEL (reference sequence). V was clipped by 4 bases and J by 2 bases, with 12 bases between them. The CDR3 is 15 amino acids. The CDR3 coding sequence is TGTGCCAGCAGCCCCCCGGGGGCGACTGGAAACACCATATATTTT. It specifies CASSPPGATGNTIYF.